The rows below give T cell receptor beta chains drawn from one sample of a study of blood T cell repertoires in COVID-19. Produced via immunoSEQ multiplex PCR; TCRdb's table is partial and in-frame only. The sample has 200,000 to 250,000 clones; about four fifths are singletons. The source material was PBMCs or T cells enriched from blood (not recorded which). The source is a woman in her sixties or seventies who had recovered from COVID-19. Each CDR3 is given with its conserved first and last residue. Fields, in order: clone size, D gene, J gene, V gene, CDR3 protein, CDR3 DNA. The D gene is left open where the match is weak. The size field is filled for only some rows; it gives once, few, many or a size class.

NA | TRBD2 | TRBJ2-1 | TRBV7-6 | CASSKTAGAGVWSEQFF | TGTGCCAGCAGCAAGACCGCTGGAGCGGGAGTATGGTCTGAGCAGTTCTTC
once | TRBD1 | TRBJ1-2 | TRBV29-1 | CSVADRAYGYTF | TGCAGCGTCGCAGACAGGGCTTATGGCTACACCTTC
NA | NA | TRBJ1-4 | TRBV13 | CASSLGTGKLFF | TGTGCCAGCAGCTTAGGGACGGGAAAACTGTTTTTT
NA | NA | TRBJ2-5 | TRBV2 | CATNQVRGVKETQYF | TGTGCCACCAATCAGGTCCGGGGAGTGAAGGAGACCCAGTACTTC
NA | TRBD1 | TRBJ1-6 | TRBV3-1/TRBV3-2 | CASSQRQGGPLHF | TGTGCCAGCAGCCAAAGACAGGGTGGTCCCCTCCACTTT
NA | NA | TRBJ1-1 | TRBV27 | CASSLREEGTEAFF | TGTGCCAGCAGTTTACGGGAGGAGGGCACTGAAGCTTTCTTT
NA | TRBD1 | TRBJ1-1 | TRBV27 | CASSFLGTEIEAFF | TGTGCCAGCAGTTTCCTCGGGACAGAGATAGAAGCTTTCTTT
NA | TRBD2 | TRBJ2-5 | TRBV4-3 | CASSFTSGGGETQYF | TGCGCCAGCAGCTTTACCAGCGGGGGCGGAGAGACCCAGTACTTC
NA | TRBD1 | TRBJ2-2 | TRBV6-5 | CAAARTGTTGELFF | TGTGCCGCCGCACGGACAGGGACCACCGGGGAGCTGTTTTTT
once | NA | TRBJ2-7 | TRBV3-1/TRBV3-2 | CASSPSGAMDKQYF | TGTGCCAGCAGCCCGAGCGGAGCCATGGATAAGCAGTACTTC
NA | NA | TRBJ1-3 | TRBV5-1 | CASSLEQSPSGNTIYF | TGCGCCAGCAGCTTGGAACAGTCCCCCTCTGGAAACACCATATATTTT
NA | TRBD1 | TRBJ1-2 | TRBV5-6 | CASSFRGPNYGYTF | TGTGCCAGCAGCTTCAGGGGGCCTAACTATGGCTACACCTTC
NA | TRBD2 | TRBJ2-7 | TRBV10-3 | CAISRLAGGNEQYF | TGTGCCATCAGTCGACTAGCGGGGGGCAACGAGCAGTACTTC
NA | TRBD1 | TRBJ1-2 | TRBV7-2 | CASSLEGARGYTF | TGTGCCAGCAGCTTAGAGGGGGCGCGGGGCTACACCTTC
NA | TRBD1 | TRBJ1-6 | TRBV5-8 | CASSLLKGAVSPLHF | TGTGCCAGCAGCTTGCTCAAGGGGGCTGTCTCACCCCTCCACTTT
once | TRBD1 | TRBJ1-6 | TRBV3-1/TRBV3-2 | CASVVPGQGLYNSPLHF | TGTGCCAGCGTCGTCCCGGGACAGGGGCTCTATAATTCACCCCTCCACTTT
NA | NA | TRBJ1-1 | TRBV7-2 | CASSLAYTRAGREGEAFF | TGTGCCAGCAGCTTAGCGTATACGCGCGCAGGGAGGGAAGGTGAAGCTTTCTTT
NA | NA | TRBJ2-1 | TRBV7-2 | CASSSPAAVREQFF | TGTGCCAGCAGCTCCCCCGCCGCGGTACGCGAGCAGTTCTTC
NA | NA | TRBJ2-7 | TRBV4-2 | CASSQAAQGAYEQYF | TGTGCCAGCAGCCAAGCTGCCCAGGGTGCCTACGAGCAGTACTTC
once | NA | TRBJ2-2 | TRBV5-4 | CASSLSRREGTGELFF | TGTGCCAGCAGCTTATCGCGGCGGGAAGGTACCGGGGAGCTGTTTTTT
few | NA | TRBJ2-2 | TRBV5-6 | CASSADTGNTGELFF | TGTGCCAGCAGCGCTGACACAGGGAACACCGGGGAGCTGTTTTTT
NA | TRBD2 | TRBJ2-7 | TRBV6-4 | CASRRTSGSSYEQYF | TGTGCCAGCAGGCGGACTAGCGGGAGCTCCTACGAGCAGTACTTC
NA | NA | TRBJ2-3 | TRBV2 | CASSSVVGTDTQYF | TGTGCCAGCAGTTCGGTAGTGGGCACAGATACGCAGTATTTT
NA | NA | TRBJ2-1 | TRBV6-2/TRBV6-3 | CASSYSARYNEQFF | TGTGCCAGCAGTTACTCCGCACGGTATAATGAGCAGTTCTTC
NA | TRBD2 | TRBJ2-5 | TRBV19 | CATSWEGGHQETQYF | TGTGCCACCTCCTGGGAGGGCGGCCACCAAGAGACCCAGTACTTC
NA | NA | TRBJ1-2 | TRBV5-6 | CASSLGGLDYGYTF | TGTGCCAGCAGCTTGGGGGGGCTCGACTATGGCTACACCTTC
NA | NA | TRBJ1-1 | TRBV5-1 | CASSLGQWGGVNTEAFF | TGCGCCAGCAGCTTGGGACAGTGGGGAGGGGTGAACACTGAAGCTTTCTTT
NA | NA | TRBJ2-2 | TRBV27 | CASSRSSASRGELFF | TGTGCCAGCAGTCGCTCTAGCGCCTCCCGTGGGGAGCTGTTTTTT
NA | TRBD1 | TRBJ2-1 | TRBV6-5 | CASRVDRGSYNEQFF | TGTGCCAGCAGAGTAGACAGGGGTTCCTACAATGAGCAGTTCTTC
NA | TRBD1 | TRBJ2-7 | TRBV18 | CASSQGTGGAGAEYEQYF | TGTGCCAGCTCACAAGGGACAGGGGGCGCGGGTGCAGAGTACGAGCAGTACTTC
NA | NA | TRBJ2-5 | TRBV5-4 | CASSLTGRALETQYF | TGTGCCAGCAGCTTAACAGGGAGGGCGTTAGAGACCCAGTACTTC
NA | TRBD1 | TRBJ1-2 | TRBV27 | CASSTRDRFSYGYTF | TGTGCCAGCAGTACGAGGGACAGGTTTAGCTATGGCTACACCTTC
NA | NA | TRBJ1-1 | TRBV9 | CASSVAGSGNTEAFF | TGTGCCAGCAGCGTAGCAGGGTCCGGGAACACTGAAGCTTTCTTT
NA | NA | TRBJ2-6 | TRBV29-1 | CSVGRTGANVLTF | TGCAGCGTTGGGCGGACTGGGGCCAACGTCCTGACTTTC
NA | TRBD2 | TRBJ2-3 | TRBV6-2/TRBV6-3 | CASSYGAGTSGTDTQYF | TGTGCCAGCAGTTACGGGGCCGGGACTAGCGGCACAGATACGCAGTATTTT
NA | NA | TRBJ2-7 | TRBV2 | CASRPGDIRYEQYF | TGTGCCAGCAGGCCAGGGGACATACGCTACGAGCAGTACTTC
NA | TRBD2 | TRBJ2-5 | TRBV5-5 | CASSAGLAGGQGETQYF | TGTGCCAGCAGCGCAGGACTAGCGGGAGGGCAGGGGGAGACCCAGTACTTC
NA | NA | TRBJ1-4 | TRBV7-6 | CASSPLGATNEKLFF | TGTGCCAGCAGCCCATTGGGGGCTACTAATGAAAAACTGTTTTTT
few | NA | TRBJ2-3 | TRBV5-4 | CASSPPPVLPGLDTQYF | TGTGCCAGCAGCCCCCCCCCGGTGCTACCCGGTTTGGATACGCAGTATTTT
NA | NA | TRBJ1-2 | TRBV7-2 | CASSLEPMSYGYTF | TGTGCCAGCAGCTTAGAACCAATGAGCTATGGCTACACCTTC
NA | NA | TRBJ2-2 | TRBV11-3 | CASSLLRTGELFF | TGTGCCAGCAGCTTACTACGGACCGGGGAGCTGTTTTTT
NA | TRBD1 | TRBJ1-4 | TRBV19 | CASSDGTGYRNEKLFF | TGTGCCAGTAGTGACGGGACAGGATACCGTAATGAAAAACTGTTTTTT
once | TRBD2 | TRBJ2-1 | TRBV3-1/TRBV3-2 | CASSHPSGAETTYNEQFF | TGTGCCAGCAGCCACCCGAGCGGGGCGGAGACGACCTACAATGAGCAGTTCTTC
NA | TRBD1 | TRBJ1-6 | TRBV3-1/TRBV3-2 | CASSPRQGDSPLHF | TGTGCCAGCAGCCCTCGACAGGGTGATTCACCCCTCCACTTT
NA | NA | TRBJ2-3 | TRBV5-5 | CASSLEAKETDTQYF | TGTGCCAGCAGCTTGGAGGCTAAGGAGACAGATACGCAGTATTTT
NA | TRBD1 | TRBJ1-5 | TRBV18 | CASSPPNTGQGNSNQPQHF | TGTGCCAGCTCACCACCAAACACGGGACAGGGAAATAGCAATCAGCCCCAGCATTTT
NA | NA | TRBJ1-2 | TRBV28 | CASSFLSLYGYTF | TGTGCCAGCAGTTTTCTTTCACTATATGGCTACACCTTC
NA | NA | TRBJ1-2 | TRBV4-3 | CASSQDSSGGLSGYTF | TGCGCCAGCAGCCAAGATAGTAGTGGGGGCCTGAGTGGCTACACCTTC
NA | NA | TRBJ2-7 | TRBV7-2 | CASSLGAEPYEQYF | TGTGCCAGCAGCTTAGGGGCAGAACCCTACGAGCAGTACTTC
NA | NA | TRBJ2-7 | TRBV15 | CATSRGSEFEQYF | TGTGCCACCAGCAGAGGTTCGGAGTTCGAGCAGTACTTC
NA | TRBD1 | TRBJ1-1 | TRBV4-2 | CASSLPPDRAAFF | TGTGCCAGCAGCCTCCCCCCGGACAGGGCAGCTTTCTTT
NA | TRBD1 | TRBJ2-1 | TRBV7-2 | CASSLLTGYEQFF | TGTGCCAGCAGCTTATTGACAGGGTATGAGCAGTTCTTC
NA | NA | TRBJ1-1 | TRBV29-1 | CSVDYQGNTEAFF | TGCAGCGTTGATTATCAGGGGAACACTGAAGCTTTCTTT
few | NA | TRBJ2-1 | TRBV19 | CASSIRGGGNEFF | TGTGCCAGTAGTATCCGGGGTGGGGGCAACGAGTTCTTC
NA | NA | TRBJ2-2 | TRBV3-1/TRBV3-2 | CASSQGQLNTGELFF | TGTGCCAGCAGCCAAGGACAACTTAACACCGGGGAGCTGTTTTTT
NA | NA | TRBJ2-3 | TRBV6-5 | CASRDTRGYF | TGTGCCAGCAGGGATACGCGGGGATATTTT
NA | NA | TRBJ1-5 | TRBV12-3/TRBV12-4 | CASSSGHPQPQHF | TGTGCCAGCAGTTCGGGACACCCTCAGCCCCAGCATTTT
NA | TRBD1 | TRBJ1-2 | TRBV19 | CASSIWQGAKFGYTF | TGTGCCAGTAGTATCTGGCAGGGGGCGAAATTTGGCTACACCTTC
NA | TRBD2 | TRBJ2-1 | TRBV5-6 | CASSLGGSGRSPSYNEQFF | TGTGCCAGCAGCTTGGGGGGTAGCGGGAGGTCCCCCTCCTACAATGAGCAGTTCTTC